These 10 T cell receptor beta chains came from one sample sequenced in a study of blood T cell repertoires in COVID-19. Profiling relied on immunoSEQ multiplex PCR, and the TCRdb table lists in-frame clones only, not all of them. Here the sample spans roughly 150,000 clones, 75% to 85% being singletons. The material sequenced was peripheral blood. All receptors derive from a man in his fifties or sixties with acute or convalescent COVID-19.

The chain carries TRBV6-5 and TRBJ2-1, with TRBD1 matching 9 bases. CDR3 length: 15 amino acids. The V gene's germline CDR1 is MNHEY and CDR2 SVGAGI. V gave up 7 bases and J gave up 4 bases; unmatched junction bases: 8. In nucleotides, the CDR3 is TGTGCCAGCATCCTACAGGGGGCGTCATACAATGAGCAGTTCTTC. This encodes CASILQGASYNEQFF.

This chain uses TRBV25-1 with TRBJ2-5; weak D call: TRBD1 (6 bases). Trimming left V 2 bases short and J 2 bases short, with 9 bases between. This CDR3 spans 14 amino acids. Germline V gene lookup returns CDR1 MGHDK and CDR2 SYGVNS. The CDR3 here is CASSERGGQETQYF. The CDR3 DNA is TGTGCCAGCAGTGAACGAGGGGGTCAAGAGACCCAGTACTTC.

This clone came up once. The V and J genes are TRBV27 and TRBJ2-7; tentative D call: TRBD1 (6 bases). The length of the CDR3 is 13 residues. Germline V gene sequence: CDR1 MNHEY, CDR2 SMNVEV (reference sequence). Between the trimmed V and J ends, which lost 0 bases and 6 bases, there was a span of 9 bases. CDR3 bases: TGTGCCAGCAGTTTATCGTACAGGGCCGAGCAGTACTTC. Protein sequence: CASSLSYRAEQYF.

CDR3 bases: TGCGCCAGCAGCCAGACAGGGGGCATTTATGGCTACACCTTC. Translated: CASSQTGGIYGYTF. This chain uses TRBV4-1 with TRBJ1-2, with 10 bases lining up with TRBD1. Germline values: CDR1 MGHRA, CDR2 YSYEKL. The CDR3 has 14 amino acids. The junction had 3 bases not matched to a gene; V was cut back by 3 bases and J by 5 bases.

This clone was observed a handful of times. Different DNA sequences within this sample yield the same CDR3. The chain recombines TRBV10-3 with TRBJ1-1; D is perhaps TRBD1 (5 bases). The CDR3 loop spans 13 amino acids. Germline V gene data show CDR1 as ENHRY and CDR2 as SYGVKD. V was pared by 5 bases and J by 1 base, with 8 bases between. The CDR3 DNA sequence: TGTGCCATCAGTTTTAGGGGGAACACTGAAGCTTTCTTT. Its protein product is CAISFRGNTEAFF.

The table lists this clone with a count of one. The gene calls are TRBV6-4 and TRBJ2-7, with 15 bases aligning to TRBD2. The CDR3 extends over 15 amino acids. Trimming at V came to 4 bases and at J to 3 bases, leaving 1 base not matched to a gene. Germline V gene data show CDR1 as MRHNA and CDR2 as SNTAGT. CDR3 amino acids: CASSGTSGGVYEQYF. CDR3 nucleotide sequence: TGTGCCAGCAGTGGGACTAGCGGGGGGGTCTACGAGCAGTACTTC.

The chain combines TRBV3-1 (or the pseudogene TRBV3-2) with TRBJ2-1; 7 positions match TRBD2. The germline gives CDR1 LGHDT, CDR2 YNNKEL (reference sequence). The J segment lost 7 bases and the V segment lost 0 bases, leaving 9 bases of the junction unmatched. CDR3 length: 16 residues. The DNA for the CDR3 is TGTGCCAGCAGCCAAGATTTCGCATGGGGGGGGAATGAGCAGTTCTTC. As protein: CASSQDFAWGGNEQFF.

This sequence joins TRBV5-1 and TRBJ1-6; weak D call: TRBD1 (5 bases). The CDR3 runs to 15 residues. Germline-derived CDR1 and CDR2 are SGHRS and YFSETQ. V was shortened by 0 bases and J by 7 bases, with 11 bases between the two germline ends. Here the CDR3 DNA reads TGCGCCAGCAGCTTGGGGATGACAGTAAATTCACCCCTCCACTTT. Amino acid sequence: CASSLGMTVNSPLHF.

V gene TRBV5-1 combines with J gene TRBJ2-1; a possible D gene is TRBD1 (6 bases). The CDR3 sequence is 13 residues long. Per the germline V gene, CDR1 is SGHRS and CDR2 is YFSETQ. V was shortened by 4 bases and J by 7 bases, with 12 bases between the two germline ends. CDR3 coding DNA: TGCGCCAGCAGCGCCCAGGGGTGGAATGAGCAGTTCTTC. Translation: CASSAQGWNEQFF.

This clone was recorded only once. This chain links TRBV7-9 with TRBJ2-1; 10 bases are shared with TRBD1. CDR1 is SEHNR, CDR2 FQNEAQ, per germline (reference sequence). The CDR3 runs 17 residues. The J segment lost 8 bases and the V segment lost 1 base, leaving 11 bases of the junction unmatched. In DNA form, the CDR3 reads TGTGCCAGCAGCTTAGGGGTCCGACAGGGGGCAAAGGATGAGCAGTTCTTC. This codes for CASSLGVRQGAKDEQFF.